Detailed here is one T cell receptor beta chain. The sample belongs to a study of shared clonotypes between healthy human individuals. Trimming removed 4 bases from V and 7 bases from J; junction bases left unmatched: 13. The germline CDR1 and CDR2 sequences are SGDLS and YYNGEE. This CDR3 is 16 amino acids long. Measured with immunoSEQ multiplex PCR; TCRdb has only the in-frame clones, and not every one. The repertoire holds a few million clones, with just over 90% as singletons. The clonotype was recovered from a man younger than 35 in good health. The source material was naive CD4+ T cells sorted from blood. Subset: CD45RA+ positively selected. The chain links TRBV9 to TRBJ1-4; 7 bases fit TRBD1. CDR3 DNA sequence: TGTGCCAGCAGCCCCACCCGGGGACAGTCTGGTGAAAAACTGTTTTTT. This codes for CASSPTRGQSGEKLFF.